This record covers a single T cell receptor beta chain. This sample stems from a study of cytomegalovirus exposure and HLA in healthy donors. The PCR employed 60 Vbeta primers together with 13 Jbeta primers. The data were produced by immunoSEQ multiplex PCR, yet TCRdb's version contains in-frame clones alone and is incomplete. The data hold around 92,000 clones, with approximately 84% observed a single time. This TCR was sampled from a girl aged 2 to 10 in good health and CMV-seropositive. Sequenced material: PBMCs.

CDR3 DNA sequence: TGCGCCAGCAGCCCCGTGGCCTCTAGCGTGGACACCGGGGAGCTGTTTTTT. Translated: CASSPVASSVDTGELFF. This rearrangement joins TRBV5-1 to TRBJ2-2; a possible D gene is TRBD2 (6 bases). The CDR3 consists of 17 residues. With 4 bases removed from V and 3 bases from J, the gap between germline ends came to 19 bases. Germline CDR1 is SGHRS and CDR2 is YFSETQ.